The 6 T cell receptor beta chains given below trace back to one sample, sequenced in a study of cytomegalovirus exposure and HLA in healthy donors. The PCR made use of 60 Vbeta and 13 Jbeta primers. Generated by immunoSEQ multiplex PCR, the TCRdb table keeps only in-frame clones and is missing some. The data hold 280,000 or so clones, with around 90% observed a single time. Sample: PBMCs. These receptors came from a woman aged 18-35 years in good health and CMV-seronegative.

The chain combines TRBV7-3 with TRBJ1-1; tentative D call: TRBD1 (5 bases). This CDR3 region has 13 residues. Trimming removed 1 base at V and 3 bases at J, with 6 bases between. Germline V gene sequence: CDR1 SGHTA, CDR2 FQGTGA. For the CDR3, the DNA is TGTGCCAGCAGCTTAAGGGGGGACACTGAAGCTTTCTTT. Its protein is CASSLRGDTEAFF.

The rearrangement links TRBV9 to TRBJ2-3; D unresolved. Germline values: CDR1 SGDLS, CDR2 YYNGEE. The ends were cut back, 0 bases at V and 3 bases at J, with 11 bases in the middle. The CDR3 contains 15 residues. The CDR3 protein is CASSVGGRVTDTQYF. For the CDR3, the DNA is TGTGCCAGCAGCGTAGGCGGTCGGGTGACAGATACGCAGTATTTT.

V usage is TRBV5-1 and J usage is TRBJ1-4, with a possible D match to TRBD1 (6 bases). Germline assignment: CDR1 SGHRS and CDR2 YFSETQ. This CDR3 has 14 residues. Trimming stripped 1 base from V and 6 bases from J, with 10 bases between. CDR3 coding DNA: TGCGCCAGCAGCTTGTTACAGGGAGATGAAAAACTGTTTTTT. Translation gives CASSLLQGDEKLFF. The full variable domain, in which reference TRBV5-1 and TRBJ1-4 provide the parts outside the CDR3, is KAGVTQTPRYLIKTRGQQVTLSCSPISGHRSVSWYQQTPGQGLQFLFEYFSETQRNKGNFPGRFSGRQFSNSRSEMNVSTLELGDSALYLCASSLLQGDEKLFFGSGTQLSVL.

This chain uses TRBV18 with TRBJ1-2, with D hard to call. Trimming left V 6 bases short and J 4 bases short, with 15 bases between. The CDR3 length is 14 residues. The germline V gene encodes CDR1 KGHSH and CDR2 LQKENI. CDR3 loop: CASSLILGVYGYTF. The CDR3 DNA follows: TGTGCCAGCTCCCTTATTTTAGGAGTCTATGGCTACACCTTC.

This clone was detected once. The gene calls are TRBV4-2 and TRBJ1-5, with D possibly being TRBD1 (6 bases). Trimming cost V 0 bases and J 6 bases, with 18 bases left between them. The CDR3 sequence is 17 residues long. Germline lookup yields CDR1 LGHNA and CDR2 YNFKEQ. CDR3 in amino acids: CASSQDQGQGFSQPQHF. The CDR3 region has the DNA TGTGCCAGCAGCCAAGATCAGGGGCAGGGGTTCTCTCAGCCCCAGCATTTT.

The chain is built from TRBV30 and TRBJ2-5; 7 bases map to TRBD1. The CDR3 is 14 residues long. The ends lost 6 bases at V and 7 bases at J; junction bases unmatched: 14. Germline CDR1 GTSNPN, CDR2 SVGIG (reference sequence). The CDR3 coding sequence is TGTGCCTGTTACTCCGGGACAGAGCGATTGACCCAGTACTTC. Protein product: CACYSGTERLTQYF.